This T cell receptor beta chain was captured in a study of tissue T cells after allogeneic stem cell transplantation. Study-level results: Anatomically similar tissues had similar TCR repertoires within each patient.

Clones were read by immunoSEQ multiplex PCR, and TCRdb kept only the in-frame ones, dropping some. The data contain 5,000 to 6,000 clones, nearly 70% of them singletons. This clone was detected only once. What it binds is unknown. Other DNA sequences in this specimen translate into the identical CDR3. CDR1 is MNHNS and CDR2 is SASEGT in the germline V gene. The CDR3 length is 14 residues. V was cut by 0 bases and J by 4 bases, with 9 bases left in between. Material: tissue from the colon, obtained at autopsy. The chain employs TRBV6-1 and TRBJ1-2; a possible D gene is TRBD1 (6 bases). The TCR sequence derives from a female donor over 55 with lung cancer. The CDR3 here is CASSEARGPYGYTF. The CDR3 nucleotides read TGTGCCAGCAGTGAAGCCCGGGGGCCCTATGGCTACACCTTC.